This T cell receptor (beta chain) was documented in a study of shared clonotypes between healthy human individuals. Study background: Plates per donor: three CD4 naive, three CD4 memory, two CD8 naive, one CD8 memory.

Profiling relied on immunoSEQ multiplex PCR, and the TCRdb table lists in-frame clones only, not all of them. The sample records 1.5 million to 2.5 million clones, around 96% being singletons. Remarks on this clone: Its antigen is not known.

V lost 5 bases, J lost 4 bases, and 4 bases stayed unmatched. This CDR3 comprises 14 residues. Germline lookup yields CDR1 MNHNS and CDR2 SASEGT. Naive CD8 cells, CD45RO-negative and positively selected for CCR7, excluded terminally differentiated effector memory CD45RA+ cells. Study observations and caveats: Researchers found naive subsets generally carried larger estimated richness than memory subsets.

This receptor was identified in a man in his late teens or twenties in good health. The chain joins TRBV6-1 to TRBJ2-1; 8 positions agree with TRBD2. Sequenced input: naive CD8+ T cells sorted from blood. CDR3 protein: CASSIGGEYNEQFF. The CDR3 DNA is TGTGCCAGCAGTATCGGGGGGGAGTACAATGAGCAGTTCTTC.